Listed below are T cell receptor beta chains from one sample, sequenced in a study of OX40 agonist ivuxolimab in advanced cancers. Libraries were prepared by immunoSEQ multiplex PCR; TCRdb keeps only in-frame clonotypes and omits some of them. The repertoire consists of around 120,000 clones, with around 87% occurring once and the leading ten covering 0.55%. The sequencing here drew on CD4+ or CD8+ T cells sorted from blood, taken in a trial of the OX40 agonist ivuxolimab. The source is an adult with an advanced solid tumor such as melanoma, head and neck, liver or kidney cancer. CDR3s include the opening cysteine and the closing phenylalanine or tryptophan. The D gene is left open where the match is weak. Where a row states a size, it is once, few, many or the class of an expanded clone; other rows omit it.

>TRBV5-1|TRBD1|.|TRBJ2-4
TGCGCCAGCAGCGCCAAGACCGGGACAGGCGGGAACATTCAGTACTTC
CASSAKTGTGGNIQYF
>TRBV7-2|.|.|TRBJ2-7
TGTGCCAGCAGCCGGGCCCCTGGACCCTACGAGCAGTACTTC
CASSRAPGPYEQYF
>TRBV7-2|TRBD2|.|TRBJ2-3
TGTGCCAGCAGCACCCGGGGGGTGGGCACAGATACGCAGTATTTT
CASSTRGVGTDTQYF
>TRBV21-1|.|.|TRBJ2-7
TGTGCCAGCAGAAAAGGCGGAGGAGGGTCCGGTCCGACTGACTACGAGCAGTACTTC
CASRKGGGGSGPTDYEQYF
>TRBV19|TRBD2|.|TRBJ2-5
TGTGCCAGTAGTATAGGTCTGGGGGGGGAGACCCAGTACTTC
CASSIGLGGETQYF
>TRBV6-1|TRBD1|.|TRBJ1-4
TGTGCCAGTTTTAGACAGGGACGTGAAAAACTGTTTTTT
CASFRQGREKLFF
>TRBV27|.|.|TRBJ1-1
TGTGCCAGCGGTTCCCCCAACAGGCTGAACACTGAAGCTTTCTTT
CASGSPNRLNTEAFF
>TRBV5-1|.|.|TRBJ1-6
TGCGCCAGCAGCGGGGGAGAGGGCCCTAATTCACCCCTCCACTTT
CASSGGEGPNSPLHF
>TRBV11-3|.|.|TRBJ1-4
TGTGCCAGCAGCTTGGGGGGTCCTAATGAAAAACTGTTTTTT
CASSLGGPNEKLFF
>TRBV7-8|.|.|TRBJ2-7
TGTGCCAGCAGCTTAGCGCGACTCCCTGGGGGCGAGCAGTACTTC
CASSLARLPGGEQYF
>TRBV2|TRBD1|.|TRBJ2-5
TGTGCCAGCAGTCCTACCGGACAGGCCACGATAAAGACCCAGTACTTC
CASSPTGQATIKTQYF
>TRBV6-8|.|.|TRBJ2-5
TGTGCTATTAGGTCAGTTCGGGCTGAGACCCAGTACTTC
CAIRSVRAETQYF
>TRBV10-3|TRBD1|.|TRBJ1-5
TGTGCCATCAGTGACCCCCTATTCGGACAGGGAGGAAATCAGCCCCAGCATTTT
CAISDPLFGQGGNQPQHF
>TRBV7-9|.|.|TRBJ1-2
TGTGCCACTGAGGGGGGAGGCTACACCTTC
CATEGGGYTF
>TRBV4-3|.|.|TRBJ1-1
TGCGCCAGCAGCCAAGGGGCGGTGAGTGGTACTGAAGCTTTCTTT
CASSQGAVSGTEAFF
>TRBV7-7|.|.|TRBJ2-7
TGTGCTAGCAGCTTAGAACAGGGCTACGAGCAGTACTTC
CASSLEQGYEQYF
>TRBV19|.|few|TRBJ2-6
TGTGCCAGTAGACTCTATCGACCCTCTGGGGCCAACGTCCTGACTTTC
CASRLYRPSGANVLTF
>TRBV19|TRBD1|.|TRBJ2-7
TGTGCCAGTAGTATAAGCCCAGGGGGCTACGAGCAGTACTTC
CASSISPGGYEQYF
>TRBV30|.|.|TRBJ2-1
TGTGCCTCTGCACAAAGCTCCTACAATGAGCAGTTCTTC
CASAQSSYNEQFF
>TRBV28|TRBD1|.|TRBJ1-5
TGTGCCAGCAGTCTTACAGGGGCCACTCAGCCCCAGCATTTT
CASSLTGATQPQHF
>TRBV18|TRBD1|.|TRBJ2-2
TGTGCCAGCTCACCACGTTTAGACAGGGTTTTGGTGAGAGACACCGGGGAGCTGTTTTTT
CASSPRLDRVLVRDTGELFF
>TRBV9|TRBD1|.|TRBJ1-4
TGTGCCAGCAGTCCGGACAGGGGGCTTGAAAAACTGTTTTTT
CASSPDRGLEKLFF
>TRBV30|.|.|TRBJ1-2
TGTGCCTGGGGAGGGGGGTATGGCTACACCTTC
CAWGGGYGYTF
>TRBV4-1|TRBD1|.|TRBJ2-4
TGCGCCAGCAGCCAAGGGACAGGAAACATTCAGTACTTC
CASSQGTGNIQYF
>TRBV2|.|.|TRBJ1-1
TGTGCCAGCAGTGGGCAATCCGAAGCTTTCTTT
CASSGQSEAFF
>TRBV21-1|.|.|TRBJ2-7
TGTGCCAGCACCTCGGATCGGGGGGTTGGTGACTACGAGCAGTACTTC
CASTSDRGVGDYEQYF
>TRBV23-1|.|.|TRBJ2-7
TGCGCCAGCGCCATCCGGTTCGGCAGAACTGTCTACGAGCAGTACTTC
CASAIRFGRTVYEQYF
>TRBV7-2|TRBD1|.|TRBJ1-2
TGTGCCAGCAGCCAATCGGGACAGGGGATCTACTATGGCTACACCTTC
CASSQSGQGIYYGYTF
>TRBV5-1|.|.|TRBJ2-5
TGCGCCAGCAGCTTGGGTGGGCCCGGAGAGACCCAGTACTTC
CASSLGGPGETQYF
>TRBV4-3|.|.|TRBJ2-3
TGCGCCAGCAGCCAAGACATACAGGGGTACTCGGGAGGTACGCAGTATTTT
CASSQDIQGYSGGTQYF
>TRBV5-6|.|.|TRBJ1-4
TGTGCCAGCAGCCGACGGGGGCTTGATGAAAAACTGTTTTTT
CASSRRGLDEKLFF
>TRBV6-5|.|once|TRBJ1-6
TGTGCCAGCAGTTACTCCAATGTGGATTCACCCCTCCACTTT
CASSYSNVDSPLHF
>TRBV30|.|.|TRBJ2-7
TGTGCCTGGAGTATCCTTCCCTTGGCCGAGCAGTACTTC
CAWSILPLAEQYF
>TRBV7-2|TRBD1|.|TRBJ1-6
TGTGCCAGCAACCTCATGGCCGGGACAGGGACTTCACCCCTCCACTTT
CASNLMAGTGTSPLHF
>TRBV5-1|.|.|TRBJ2-2
TGCGCCAGCAACGTAGATCCGAACACCGGGGAGCTGTTTTTT
CASNVDPNTGELFF
>TRBV11-3|TRBD2|.|TRBJ2-7
TGTGCCAGCAGCTTATCTAGCGGGGGGAAATACGAGCAGTACTTC
CASSLSSGGKYEQYF
>TRBV27|.|.|TRBJ1-3
TGTGCCAGCAGTTTACGATGGAGCTCTGGAAACACCATATATTTT
CASSLRWSSGNTIYF
>TRBV7-2|TRBD2|.|TRBJ2-2
TGTGCCAGCAGCCTATCTAGCGGGGACCCCGGGGAGCTGTTTTTT
CASSLSSGDPGELFF
>TRBV9|TRBD1|.|TRBJ1-2
TGTGCCAGCAGCGGTGACAGGGTCGGCTACACCTTC
CASSGDRVGYTF
>TRBV6-5|TRBD1|.|TRBJ2-7
TGTGCCATCGGGACAGGCTCCTACGAGCAGTACTTC
CAIGTGSYEQYF
>TRBV18|TRBD2|.|TRBJ2-3
TGTGCCAGCTCACCACCGGCCGGGACTAGCGGCACAGATACGCAGTATTTT
CASSPPAGTSGTDTQYF
>TRBV10-2|.|.|TRBJ1-4
TGCGCCAGCTCCGAAGGAAAGTCGTACGAAAAACTGTTTTTT
CASSEGKSYEKLFF
>TRBV28|.|.|TRBJ1-4
TGTGCCAGCAGTATTCGATTGGAAAAACTGTTTTTT
CASSIRLEKLFF
>TRBV6-1|.|.|TRBJ2-2
TGTGCCAGCAGGGATTTGTTGACCGGGGAGCTGTTTTTT
CASRDLLTGELFF